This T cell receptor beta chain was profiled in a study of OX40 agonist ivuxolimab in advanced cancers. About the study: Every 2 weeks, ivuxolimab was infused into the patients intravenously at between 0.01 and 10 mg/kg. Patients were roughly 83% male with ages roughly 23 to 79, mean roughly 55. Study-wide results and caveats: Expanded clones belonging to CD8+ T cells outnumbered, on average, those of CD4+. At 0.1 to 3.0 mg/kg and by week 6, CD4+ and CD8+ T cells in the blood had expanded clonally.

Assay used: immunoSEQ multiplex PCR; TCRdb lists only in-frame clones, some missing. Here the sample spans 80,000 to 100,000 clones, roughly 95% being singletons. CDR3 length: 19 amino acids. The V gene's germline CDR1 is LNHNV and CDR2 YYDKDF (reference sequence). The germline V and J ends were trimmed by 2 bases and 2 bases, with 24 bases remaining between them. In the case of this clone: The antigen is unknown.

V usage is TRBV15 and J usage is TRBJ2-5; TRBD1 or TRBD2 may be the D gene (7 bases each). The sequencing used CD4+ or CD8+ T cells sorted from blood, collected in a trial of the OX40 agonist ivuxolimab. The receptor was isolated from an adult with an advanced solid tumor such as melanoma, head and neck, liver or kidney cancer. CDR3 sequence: CATSRNIPRGRAYQETQYF. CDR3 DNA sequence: TGTGCCACCAGCAGAAATATCCCCAGGGGGAGGGCGTATCAAGAGACCCAGTACTTC.